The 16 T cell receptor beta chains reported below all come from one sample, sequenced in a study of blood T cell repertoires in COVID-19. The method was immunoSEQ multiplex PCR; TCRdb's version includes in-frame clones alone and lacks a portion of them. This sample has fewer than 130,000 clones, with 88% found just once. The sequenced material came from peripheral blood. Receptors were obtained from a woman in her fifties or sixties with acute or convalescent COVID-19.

As DNA, the CDR3 is TGTGCCAGCAGTGGTCCCTCTTCGACAGGGTTTGCTGGAAACACCATATATTTT. Translation: CASSGPSSTGFAGNTIYF. The chain combines TRBV28 with TRBJ1-3, with TRBD1 matching over 7 bases. The CDR3 totals 18 residues. Looked up from germline, CDR1 is MDHEN and CDR2 is SYDVKM. V was pared by 5 bases and J by 2 bases, with 15 bases of the junction left unmatched. The complete variable domain, with remaining parts taken from reference TRBV28 and TRBJ1-3, reads DVKVTQSSRYLVKRTGEKVFLECVQDMDHENMFWYRQDPGLGLRLIYFSYDVKMKEKGDIPEGYSVSREKKERFSLILESASTNQTSMYLCASSGPSSTGFAGNTIYFGEGSWLTVV.

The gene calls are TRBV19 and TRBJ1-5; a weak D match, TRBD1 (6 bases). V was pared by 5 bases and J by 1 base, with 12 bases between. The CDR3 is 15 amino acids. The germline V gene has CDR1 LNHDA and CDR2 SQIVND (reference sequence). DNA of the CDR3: TGTGCCAGTAGTGAGTTCGGACAGAGCAATCAGCCCCAGCATTTT. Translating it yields CASSEFGQSNQPQHF.

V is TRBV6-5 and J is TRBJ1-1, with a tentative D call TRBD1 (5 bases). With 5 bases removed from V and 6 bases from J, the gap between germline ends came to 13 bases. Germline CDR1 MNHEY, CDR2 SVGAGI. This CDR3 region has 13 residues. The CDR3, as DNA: TGTGCCAGCAGTATCGGGACTGTGGCTGAAGCTTTCTTT. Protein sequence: CASSIGTVAEAFF.

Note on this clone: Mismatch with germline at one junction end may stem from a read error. The DNA for the CDR3 is TGCACCAGCAGCCAAGAACAGGGGGCCCCCGGAAGAAACATTCAGTACTTC. The encoded protein is CTSSQEQGAPGRNIQYF. The V and J genes are TRBV4-1 and TRBJ2-4; 9 bases fit TRBD1. Germline V lookup: CDR1 MGHRA, CDR2 YSYEKL. The CDR3 runs 17 residues.

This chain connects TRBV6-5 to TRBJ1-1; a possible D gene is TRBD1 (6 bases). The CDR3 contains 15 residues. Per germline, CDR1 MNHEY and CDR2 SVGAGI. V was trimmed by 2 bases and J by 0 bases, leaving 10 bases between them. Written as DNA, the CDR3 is TGTGCCAGCAGTTACCAAGGGGGATTGAACACTGAAGCTTTCTTT. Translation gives CASSYQGGLNTEAFF.

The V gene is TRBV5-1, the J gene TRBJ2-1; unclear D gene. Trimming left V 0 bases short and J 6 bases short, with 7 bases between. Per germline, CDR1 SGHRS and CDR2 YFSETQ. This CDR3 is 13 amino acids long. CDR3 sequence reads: CASSLDAVNEQFF. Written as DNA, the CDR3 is TGCGCCAGCAGCTTGGATGCGGTCAATGAGCAGTTCTTC.

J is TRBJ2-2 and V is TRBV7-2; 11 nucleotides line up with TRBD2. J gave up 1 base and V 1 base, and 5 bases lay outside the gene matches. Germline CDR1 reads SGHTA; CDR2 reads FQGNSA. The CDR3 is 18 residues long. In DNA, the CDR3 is TGTGCCAGCAGCTTAGTCCGGACTAGCGGGCGGAACACCGGGGAGCTGTTTTTT. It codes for CASSLVRTSGRNTGELFF.

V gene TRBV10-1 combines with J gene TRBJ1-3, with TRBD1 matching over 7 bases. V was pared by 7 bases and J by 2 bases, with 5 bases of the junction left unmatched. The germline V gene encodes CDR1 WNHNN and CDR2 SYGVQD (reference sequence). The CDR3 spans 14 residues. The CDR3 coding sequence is TGCGCCAGCAAGGACGGGACAGCTGGAAACACCATATATTTT. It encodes CASKDGTAGNTIYF.

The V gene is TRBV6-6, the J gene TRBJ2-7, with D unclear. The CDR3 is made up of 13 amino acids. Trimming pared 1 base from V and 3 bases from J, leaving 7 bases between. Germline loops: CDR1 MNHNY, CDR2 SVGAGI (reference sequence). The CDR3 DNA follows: TGTGCCAGCAGTTACTGGGCAGGCTACGAGCAGTACTTC. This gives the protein CASSYWAGYEQYF.

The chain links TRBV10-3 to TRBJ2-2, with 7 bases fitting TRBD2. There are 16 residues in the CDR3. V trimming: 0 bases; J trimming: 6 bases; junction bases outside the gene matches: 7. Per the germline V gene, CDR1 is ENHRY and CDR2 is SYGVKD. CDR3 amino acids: CAISESVGLGAGELFF. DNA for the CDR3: TGTGCCATCAGTGAGTCTGTCGGACTAGGGGCCGGGGAGCTGTTTTTT.

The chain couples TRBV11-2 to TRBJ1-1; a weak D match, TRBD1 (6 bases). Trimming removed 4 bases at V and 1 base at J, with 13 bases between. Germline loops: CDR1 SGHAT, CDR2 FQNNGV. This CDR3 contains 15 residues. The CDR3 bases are TGTGCCAGCAGCTGGGCAGGACAGTCGAACACTGAAGCTTTCTTT. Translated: CASSWAGQSNTEAFF. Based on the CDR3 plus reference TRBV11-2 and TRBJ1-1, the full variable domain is EAGVAQSPRYKIIEKRQSVAFWCNPISGHATLYWYQQILGQGPKLLIQFQNNGVVDDSQLPKDRFSAERLKGVDSTLKIQPAKLEDSAVYLCASSWAGQSNTEAFFGQGTRLTVV.

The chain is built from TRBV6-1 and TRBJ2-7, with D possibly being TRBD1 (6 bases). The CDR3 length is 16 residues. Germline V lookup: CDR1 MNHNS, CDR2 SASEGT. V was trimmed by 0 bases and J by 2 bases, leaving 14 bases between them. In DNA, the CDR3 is TGTGCCAGCAGTGAAGCTCCTTTACACAGGGCCTACGAGCAGTACTTC. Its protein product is CASSEAPLHRAYEQYF.

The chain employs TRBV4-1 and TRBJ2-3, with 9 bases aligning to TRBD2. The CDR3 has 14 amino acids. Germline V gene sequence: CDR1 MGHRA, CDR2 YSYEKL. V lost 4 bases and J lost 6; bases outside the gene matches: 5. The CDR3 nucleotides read TGCGCCAGCAGCCTCGCGGGAGGGGGTGATACGCAGTATTTT. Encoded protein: CASSLAGGGDTQYF.

The CDR3 region has the DNA TGTGCCAGCAGTTACTCGCGGGAGGGCGCCTACAATGAGCAGTTCTTC. Encoded protein: CASSYSREGAYNEQFF. The chain combines TRBV6-6 with TRBJ2-1, with 9 bases fitting TRBD2. The CDR3 totals 16 residues. Trimming removed 0 bases from V and 2 bases from J; junction bases left unmatched: 2. CDR1 MNHNY and CDR2 SVGAGI come from the germline V gene (reference sequence).

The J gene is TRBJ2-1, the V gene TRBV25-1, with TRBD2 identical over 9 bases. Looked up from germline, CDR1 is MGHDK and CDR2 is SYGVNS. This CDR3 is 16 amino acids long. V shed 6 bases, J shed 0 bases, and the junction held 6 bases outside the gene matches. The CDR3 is CASSATTSGSYNEQFF. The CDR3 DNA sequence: TGTGCCAGCAGCGCCACGACTAGCGGCTCCTACAATGAGCAGTTCTTC.

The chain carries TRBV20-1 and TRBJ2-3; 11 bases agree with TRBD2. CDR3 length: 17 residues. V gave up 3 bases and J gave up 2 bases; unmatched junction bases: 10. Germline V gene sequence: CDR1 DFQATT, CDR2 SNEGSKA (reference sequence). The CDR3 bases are TGCAGTGCTAGTGCGGCCGGACTAGCGGGCTTCACAGATACGCAGTATTTT. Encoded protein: CSASAAGLAGFTDTQYF.